This entry lists 25 T cell receptor beta chains sequenced from one sample in a study of OX40 agonist ivuxolimab in advanced cancers. The library was built by means of the immunoSEQ multiplex PCR assay. TCRdb mirrors the immuneACCESS table, restricted to in-frame sequences. Some clones are absent from its copies; in checked studies, under half trace to an unresolved V gene, and the reason for the others is unknown. The table for this sample lists 44,000 or so clones; just over 90% of them were counted only once. In total, the top ten clones hold about 20% of the sample. The source material was CD4+ or CD8+ T cells sorted from blood, sampled in a trial of the OX40 agonist ivuxolimab. These receptors were collected from an adult with an advanced solid tumor such as melanoma, head and neck, liver or kidney cancer.

The chain joins TRBV27 to TRBJ2-7; D uncertain. The CDR3 runs 14 residues. V was cut by 3 bases and J by 3 bases, with 12 bases left in between. Germline V CDR1 and CDR2: MNHEY, SMNVEV (reference sequence). CDR3 protein: CASSLTQSGYEQYF. The CDR3 DNA reads as TGTGCCAGCAGTTTGACCCAATCTGGCTACGAGCAGTACTTC.

The chain combines TRBV6-6 with TRBJ2-5, with 8 positions matching TRBD2. The CDR3 sequence is 14 residues long. With 1 base clipped from V and 3 bases from J, the junction kept 1 base outside the gene matches. Germline CDR1 is MNHNY and CDR2 is SVGAGI (reference sequence). The CDR3: CASSYWGLEETQYF. The CDR3, as DNA: TGTGCCAGCAGTTACTGGGGACTAGAAGAGACCCAGTACTTC.

The J gene is TRBJ2-1, the V gene TRBV19; D is uncertain. V was cut by 3 bases and J by 4 bases, with 7 bases left in between. This CDR3 spans 13 amino acids. Germline V lookup: CDR1 LNHDA, CDR2 SQIVND (reference sequence). CDR3 coding DNA: TGTGCCAGTAGTATGAACATATACAATGAGCAGTTCTTC. It yields the protein CASSMNIYNEQFF.

J is TRBJ1-1 and V is TRBV5-1; D not certain. The CDR3 has 13 residues. Germline V gives CDR1 SGHRS, CDR2 YFSETQ. Between the trimmed V and J ends, which lost 0 bases and 3 bases, there was a span of 6 bases. The CDR3 DNA is TGCGCCAGCAGCTTGGACACTTACACTGAAGCTTTCTTT. Residues: CASSLDTYTEAFF.

In regard to this clone: The same CDR3 arises from other DNA sequences in this sample as well. The J gene is TRBJ2-1, the V gene TRBV27; tentative D call: TRBD1 (5 bases). Between the trimmed V and J ends, which lost 2 bases and 8 bases, there was a span of 7 bases. This CDR3 has 12 amino acids. Germline CDR1 and CDR2: MNHEY and SMNVEV (reference sequence). For the CDR3, the DNA is TGTGCCAGCAGTTTAAGGGGCGATGAGCAGTTCTTC. Its protein is CASSLRGDEQFF.

The V and J genes are TRBV13 and TRBJ2-5; D call uncertain. This CDR3 has 16 amino acids. CDR1 and CDR2 from the germline V gene are PRHDT and FYEKMQ (reference sequence). Trimming pared 0 bases from V and 1 base from J, leaving 12 bases between. The CDR3 coding sequence is TGTGCCAGCAGCTTAGGGGTCATTAAGGGCCAAGAGACCCAGTACTTC. It translates to CASSLGVIKGQETQYF.

The chain combines TRBV9 with TRBJ1-4; TRBD1 is a possible D gene (5 bases). CDR1 is SGDLS and CDR2 is YYNGEE in the germline V gene. Trimming removed 4 bases at V and 0 bases at J, with 10 bases between. CDR3 length equals 15 residues. For the CDR3, the DNA is TGTGCCAGCAGCTCCCCGGGGCCAACTAATGAAAAACTGTTTTTT. Translated: CASSSPGPTNEKLFF. The variable domain in full, with the rest retrieved from reference TRBV9 and TRBJ1-4, is DSGVTQTPKHLITATGQRVTLRCSPRSGDLSVYWYQQSLDQGLQFLIQYYNGEERAKGNILERFSAQQFPDLHSELNLSSLELGDSALYFCASSSPGPTNEKLFFGSGTQLSVL.

In this sample, this clone turned up a few times. The chain joins TRBV30 to TRBJ2-7; 10 bases map to TRBD1. CDR3 length: 15 amino acids. CDR1 GTSNPN and CDR2 SVGIG come from the germline V gene (reference sequence). With 1 base clipped from V and 5 bases from J, the junction kept 8 bases outside the gene matches. In DNA form, the CDR3 reads TGTGCCTGGAGTGGGACCGGGACAGGGGTCAACGAGCAGTACTTC. Protein: CAWSGTGTGVNEQYF. Combining the CDR3 with reference TRBV30 and TRBJ2-7 gives the whole variable domain SQTIHQWPATLVQPVGSPLSLECTVEGTSNPNLYWYRQAAGRGLQLLFYSVGIGQISSEVPQNLSASRPQDRQFILSSKKLLLSDSGFYLCAWSGTGTGVNEQYFGPGTRLTVT.

The genes are TRBV4-2 and TRBJ2-7; 7 bases fit TRBD1. Germline V gene sequence: CDR1 LGHNA, CDR2 YNFKEQ. The junction had 6 bases not matched to a gene; V was cut back by 1 base and J by 3 bases. CDR3 length: 15 amino acids. As DNA, the CDR3 is TGTGCCAGCAGCCAAGGGCGACAGGGTAACTACGAGCAGTACTTC. It is translated as CASSQGRQGNYEQYF.

The chain is built from TRBV28 and TRBJ2-2; D possibly corresponds to TRBD2 (6 bases). Germline assignment: CDR1 MDHEN and CDR2 SYDVKM. Deletions cut 8 bases from V and 0 bases from J, with 16 bases between. This CDR3 spans 16 amino acids. CDR3 DNA: TGTGCCAGCCAACCGAGGGACTCAGCGAACACCGGGGAGCTGTTTTTT. Its protein product is CASQPRDSANTGELFF.

This chain connects TRBV9 to TRBJ1-2; 8 bases are a match to TRBD1. The ends lost 0 bases at V and 6 bases at J; junction bases unmatched: 4. Germline values: CDR1 SGDLS, CDR2 YYNGEE. The CDR3 is 14 amino acids. This chain's CDR3 is CASSVATGADGYTF. CDR3 DNA sequence: TGTGCCAGCAGCGTAGCGACAGGGGCTGATGGCTACACCTTC.

This clone has only a few counts. This CDR3 reads CASSPAPSGTTKNIQYF. Here the CDR3 DNA reads TGTGCCAGCAGCCCGGCCCCCAGCGGGACCACCAAAAACATTCAGTACTTC. This chain uses TRBV4-2 with TRBJ2-4; TRBD2 aligns across 7 bases. CDR1 and CDR2 (germline): LGHNA, YNFKEQ. J lost 2 bases, V lost 4 bases, and 11 bases had no gene match. The CDR3 totals 17 residues.

V gene TRBV27 combines with J gene TRBJ2-1, with 11 bases that match TRBD2. The CDR3 has 15 amino acids. V was clipped by 5 bases and J by 4 bases; unmatched bases: 4. Germline CDR1 is MNHEY and CDR2 is SMNVEV (reference sequence). CDR3 protein: CASSLAGGGYNEQFF. CDR3 DNA: TGTGCCAGCAGTCTAGCGGGAGGCGGGTACAATGAGCAGTTCTTC.

In its sample, this clone was seen once. Here the CDR3 reads CASSLLGTSPIYEQYF. DNA of the CDR3: TGTGCCAGCAGCTTACTCGGGACTAGTCCTATCTACGAGCAGTACTTC. The rearrangement uses TRBV5-5 and TRBJ2-7; 8 bases match TRBD2. This CDR3 is built from 16 residues. Per germline, CDR1 SGHKS and CDR2 YYEKEE (reference sequence). V was pared by 2 bases and J by 3 bases, with 10 bases of the junction left unmatched.

CDR3 region: CASSLVGGKPEQYF. The CDR3 DNA is TGTGCCAGCAGCTTAGTCGGTGGCAAGCCGGAGCAGTACTTC. This chain uses TRBV7-9 with TRBJ2-7; no reliable D call. The CDR3 extends over 14 amino acids. CDR1 and CDR2 from the germline V gene are SEHNR and FQNEAQ (reference sequence). The germline V and J ends were trimmed by 1 base and 7 bases, with 14 bases remaining between them. Filled out from reference TRBV7-9 and TRBJ2-7, the complete variable domain reads DTGVSQNPRHKITKRGQNVTFRCDPISEHNRLYWYRQTLGQGPEFLTYFQNEAQLEKSRLLSDRFSAERPKGSFSTLEIQRTEQGDSAMYLCASSLVGGKPEQYFGPGTRLTVT.

The V call is TRBV27, the J call TRBJ1-1, with 10 bases that match TRBD1. Trimming cost V 8 bases and J 4 bases; bases outside gene matches: 10. Germline V gene sequence: CDR1 MNHEY, CDR2 SMNVEV (reference sequence). This CDR3 is 15 amino acids long. This CDR3 reads CASGTGANWGTEAFF. CDR3 nucleotide sequence: TGTGCCAGCGGGACAGGGGCCAACTGGGGCACTGAAGCTTTCTTT.

This clone was seen a few times. This may stem from a read error, because a much larger clone lies one nucleotide away. Other nucleotide sequences in the sample specify the same CDR3. This sequence joins TRBV7-2 and TRBJ2-7; 9 bases are shared with TRBD1. The CDR3 runs 14 residues. J gave up 4 bases and V 1 base, and 2 bases lay outside the gene matches. In germline, CDR1 is SGHTA, CDR2 FQGNSA. CDR3: CASSLEGTGYEQYF. DNA of the CDR3: TGTGCCAGCAGCTTAGAAGGGACAGGGTACGAGCAGTACTTC.

The chain couples TRBV15 to TRBJ1-5; the D gene is possibly TRBD1 (5 bases). The ends were cut back, 5 bases at V and 9 bases at J, with 17 bases in the middle. The germline CDR1 and CDR2 sequences are LNHNV and YYDKDF (reference sequence). The CDR3 contains 14 residues. CDR3 bases: TGTGCCACCAGCCGGGACGGGAATTTAACGCCCCAGCATTTT. Its translation is CATSRDGNLTPQHF.

The chain links TRBV7-9 to TRBJ2-3; TRBD2 matches at 7 bases. The J segment lost 3 bases and the V segment lost 5 bases, leaving 5 bases of the junction unmatched. CDR1 is SEHNR, CDR2 FQNEAQ, per germline (reference sequence). The CDR3 runs to 14 residues. The CDR3: CASSPPRGTDTQYF. In DNA, the CDR3 is TGTGCCAGCAGCCCGCCGCGGGGGACAGATACGCAGTATTTT. Full variable domain (missing parts from reference TRBV7-9 and TRBJ2-3): DTGVSQNPRHKITKRGQNVTFRCDPISEHNRLYWYRQTLGQGPEFLTYFQNEAQLEKSRLLSDRFSAERPKGSFSTLEIQRTEQGDSAMYLCASSPPRGTDTQYFGPGTRLTVL.

CDR3 region: CASAGPATTTDTQYF. CDR3 coding DNA: TGTGCCAGCGCTGGCCCAGCCACCACCACAGATACGCAGTATTTT. The chain joins TRBV2 to TRBJ2-3; no clear D. CDR3 length: 15 residues. CDR1 is SNHLY and CDR2 is FYNNEI in the germline V gene. The V gene lost 8 bases and the J gene lost 2 bases, with 17 bases spanning the gap.

The gene calls are TRBV5-1 and TRBJ2-2, with D maybe TRBD2 (7 bases). The CDR3 runs 15 residues. The germline V gene encodes CDR1 SGHRS and CDR2 YFSETQ. The V and J ends lost 4 bases and 5 bases respectively, with 15 bases between them. The CDR3 is CASSQPGGFTGELFF. CDR3 in DNA: TGCGCCAGCAGCCAACCGGGGGGCTTTACCGGGGAGCTGTTTTTT.

This clone was found a few times. V is TRBV2 and J is TRBJ2-1, with 7 bases lining up with TRBD2. From germline, CDR1 is SNHLY and CDR2 FYNNEI. The CDR3 loop spans 13 amino acids. V was clipped by 8 bases and J by 4 bases; unmatched bases: 5. CDR3 region: CASGRAAYNEQFF. CDR3 bases: TGTGCCAGCGGGAGGGCGGCTTACAATGAGCAGTTCTTC.

The V call is TRBV5-6, the J call TRBJ2-5, with D hard to call. The CDR3 spans 14 residues. Looked up from germline, CDR1 is SGHDT and CDR2 is YYEEEE. V gave up 2 bases and J gave up 0 bases, with 8 bases separating them. The CDR3 sequence is CASSFQRYQETQYF. DNA for the CDR3: TGTGCCAGCAGCTTTCAACGGTACCAAGAGACCCAGTACTTC.

The chain is built from TRBV5-4 and TRBJ2-7; D gene uncertain. V was pared by 1 base and J by 3 bases, with 14 bases between. The V gene's germline CDR1 is SGHNT and CDR2 YYREEE (reference sequence). The length of the CDR3 is 15 residues. DNA for the CDR3: TGTGCCAGCAGCTTGTCTTGGACGACATACTACGAGCAGTACTTC. Residues: CASSLSWTTYYEQYF.

V usage is TRBV7-2 and J usage is TRBJ2-4; 7 bases agree with TRBD2. The CDR3 spans 16 residues. The J segment lost 8 bases and the V segment lost 2 bases, leaving 12 bases of the junction unmatched. Germline CDR1 SGHTA, CDR2 FQGNSA. DNA for the CDR3: TGTGCCAGCAGCTTACTGCGGCCGAGGGGAGGGTACATTCAGTACTTC. Translating it yields CASSLLRPRGGYIQYF.